This is a list of T cell receptor beta chains from one sample in a study of regulatory T cells in long-lasting Graves disease. One entry per CDR3 protein results from TCRdb running MiXCR on the multiplex PCR reads. Of 400,000 or so distinct CDR3 sequences listed, 23% are singletons. This sample comprised peripheral blood mononuclear cells (PBMCs), obtained when the disease was refractory, from a patient treated with antithyroid drugs. All receptors come from a female donor with Graves disease. CDR3s include the opening cysteine and the closing phenylalanine or tryptophan. Fields, in order: CDR3 DNA, CDR3 protein, clone size, D gene, V gene, J gene. A D gene is named only where the DNA matches it firmly. Not every row has a clone size; where given, it reads once, few, many or a size class.

CDR3 DNA: TGTGCCAGCAGCTCGCCGGGGCGCCTCGAGCAGTACTTC; CDR3 protein: CASSSPGRLEQYF; clone size: few; D gene: .; V gene: TRBV5-6; J gene: TRBJ2-7
CDR3 DNA: TGCAGTGCTAGAGGCCTCAATGAGCAGTTCTTC; CDR3 protein: CSARGLNEQFF; clone size: .; D gene: .; V gene: TRBV20-1; J gene: TRBJ2-1
CDR3 DNA: TGTGCCATCAGTCCCACCGGGAGGGCCGTCTATGAGCAGTTCTTC; CDR3 protein: CAISPTGRAVYEQFF; clone size: .; D gene: TRBD2; V gene: TRBV10-3; J gene: TRBJ2-1
CDR3 DNA: TGTGCCAGCAGCTTAGTGGAATCCCGTAATTCACCCCTCCACTTT; CDR3 protein: CASSLVESRNSPLHF; clone size: few; D gene: .; V gene: TRBV7-2; J gene: TRBJ1-6
CDR3 DNA: TGTGCCAGCAGTCCCGAGGGTCGGGGAAACACCATATATTTT; CDR3 protein: CASSPEGRGNTIYF; clone size: few; D gene: .; V gene: TRBV10-3; J gene: TRBJ1-3
CDR3 DNA: TGCAGCGTTGGCGTTCTAGCGGGGGCAGGGGAGCAGTACTTC; CDR3 protein: CSVGVLAGAGEQYF; clone size: many; D gene: TRBD2; V gene: TRBV29-1; J gene: TRBJ2-7
CDR3 DNA: TGTGCCAGCAGTGCGGGTGACCTCTCTGGAAACACCATATATTTT; CDR3 protein: CASSAGDLSGNTIYF; clone size: few; D gene: .; V gene: TRBV28; J gene: TRBJ1-3
CDR3 DNA: TGCGCCAGCAGCCTGACGGGCAGTCCTGGAGGAAACACCATATATTTT; CDR3 protein: CASSLTGSPGGNTIYF; clone size: few; D gene: .; V gene: TRBV5-1; J gene: TRBJ1-3
CDR3 DNA: TGTGCCACCAGCGACAGGGTCACAGCGGAGACCCAGTACTTC; CDR3 protein: CATSDRVTAETQYF; clone size: many; D gene: TRBD1; V gene: TRBV24-1; J gene: TRBJ2-5
CDR3 DNA: TGTGCCAGCAGTTTATGGGGGGCAGATACGTTCTCTGGAAACACCATATATTTT; CDR3 protein: CASSLWGADTFSGNTIYF; clone size: few; D gene: .; V gene: TRBV28; J gene: TRBJ1-3
CDR3 DNA: TGTGCCAGCAGCCGAAATCTGAGGAAAGGTGGGGCCAACGTCCTGACTTTC; CDR3 protein: CASSRNLRKGGANVLTF; clone size: .; D gene: .; V gene: TRBV6-1; J gene: TRBJ2-6
CDR3 DNA: TGTGCCAGCAGGGCGGACAGCGATAATTCACCCCTCCACTTT; CDR3 protein: CASRADSDNSPLHF; clone size: .; D gene: .; V gene: TRBV25-1; J gene: TRBJ1-6
CDR3 DNA: TGCGCCAGCAGCCAAGATGGCGGCGTTTCGGGAAACACCATATATTTT; CDR3 protein: CASSQDGGVSGNTIYF; clone size: .; D gene: .; V gene: TRBV4-1; J gene: TRBJ1-3
CDR3 DNA: TGTGCCAGCTTAGGACAGCTCTATGGCTACACCTTC; CDR3 protein: CASLGQLYGYTF; clone size: many; D gene: .; V gene: TRBV28; J gene: TRBJ1-2
CDR3 DNA: TGTGCCAGCAGTTGGACTAGCGGACCCTACGAGCAGTACTTC; CDR3 protein: CASSWTSGPYEQYF; clone size: few; D gene: TRBD2; V gene: TRBV27; J gene: TRBJ2-7
CDR3 DNA: TGTGCCAGCAGCGCAACAGGGTATGGCTACACCTTC; CDR3 protein: CASSATGYGYTF; clone size: many; D gene: .; V gene: TRBV7-3; J gene: TRBJ1-2
CDR3 DNA: TGTGCCAGCAGTGACCCCCAGGGGATCGTTTCGGGTGAAGCTTTCTTT; CDR3 protein: CASSDPQGIVSGEAFF; clone size: many; D gene: .; V gene: TRBV25-1; J gene: TRBJ1-1
CDR3 DNA: TGTGCCAGCAGCCGGAACGGAGCTAACTATGGCTACACCTTC; CDR3 protein: CASSRNGANYGYTF; clone size: .; D gene: .; V gene: TRBV3-1; J gene: TRBJ1-2
CDR3 DNA: TGCGCCAGCGTTTCCGGGCCGTGGGAAACTGAAGCTTTCTTT; CDR3 protein: CASVSGPWETEAFF; clone size: .; D gene: .; V gene: TRBV10-2; J gene: TRBJ1-1
CDR3 DNA: TGTGCCAGCAGCCAGACGACAGGGAACTATGGCTACACCTTC; CDR3 protein: CASSQTTGNYGYTF; clone size: many; D gene: TRBD1; V gene: TRBV5-1; J gene: TRBJ1-2
CDR3 DNA: TGTGCCAGCAGCTTAGCGTTCGGGAGCCAAGAGACCCAGTACTTC; CDR3 protein: CASSLAFGSQETQYF; clone size: many; D gene: .; V gene: TRBV7-2; J gene: TRBJ2-5
CDR3 DNA: TGTGCCAGCAGCCCCCGCGGAAGGACCGAAAACATTCAGTACTTC; CDR3 protein: CASSPRGRTENIQYF; clone size: few; D gene: .; V gene: TRBV9; J gene: TRBJ2-4
CDR3 DNA: TGTGCCAGCAGTAAGGGAGGAATGGAGACCCAGTACTTC; CDR3 protein: CASSKGGMETQYF; clone size: few; D gene: .; V gene: TRBV7-2; J gene: TRBJ2-5
CDR3 DNA: TGTGCCAGCAGGGGGAAGGGGCGAAACTATGGCTACACCTTC; CDR3 protein: CASRGKGRNYGYTF; clone size: many; D gene: .; V gene: TRBV12-3/TRBV12-4; J gene: TRBJ1-2
CDR3 DNA: TGTGCCAGCAGTTACTCGGGGCAGGGTACTATAGAGACCCAGTACTTC; CDR3 protein: CASSYSGQGTIETQYF; clone size: many; D gene: .; V gene: TRBV6-6; J gene: TRBJ2-5
CDR3 DNA: TGTGCCAGCAGTTACTCAGGACAGACGGGGACCCAGTACTTC; CDR3 protein: CASSYSGQTGTQYF; clone size: many; D gene: .; V gene: TRBV6-5; J gene: TRBJ2-5
CDR3 DNA: TGTGCCAGCAGCACACAGGGGGCCCTAACCAACTATGGCTACACCTTC; CDR3 protein: CASSTQGALTNYGYTF; clone size: few; D gene: TRBD1; V gene: TRBV7-2; J gene: TRBJ1-2
CDR3 DNA: TGTGCCACGGAGGACAGGGTCTCCGCTGAAGCTTTCTTT; CDR3 protein: CATEDRVSAEAFF; clone size: few; D gene: TRBD1; V gene: TRBV10-3; J gene: TRBJ1-1
CDR3 DNA: TGTGCCTGGAGTCCCAGTCAAACCTACGAGCAGTACTTC; CDR3 protein: CAWSPSQTYEQYF; clone size: many; D gene: .; V gene: TRBV30; J gene: TRBJ2-7
CDR3 DNA: TGTGCCAGCAGTCAAGATAGGGGTTCTGGCTACACCTTC; CDR3 protein: CASSQDRGSGYTF; clone size: many; D gene: .; V gene: TRBV28; J gene: TRBJ1-2
CDR3 DNA: TGTGCCAGCAGCTTAGCTCCTCTTCTCTGGGACGGAGATGAAAAACTGTTTTTT; CDR3 protein: CASSLAPLLWDGDEKLFF; clone size: .; D gene: .; V gene: TRBV7-9; J gene: TRBJ1-4
CDR3 DNA: TGCAGTGCTAGAGATGGCGGGAGTAGCTACGAGCAGTACTTC; CDR3 protein: CSARDGGSSYEQYF; clone size: few; D gene: TRBD2; V gene: TRBV20-1; J gene: TRBJ2-7
CDR3 DNA: TGTGCCAGCAGTTTAGTTCGCAGGGGGGCCGGGGAGCTGTTTTTT; CDR3 protein: CASSLVRRGAGELFF; clone size: .; D gene: .; V gene: TRBV12-3/TRBV12-4; J gene: TRBJ2-2
CDR3 DNA: TGCAGCGTTCGCTGGGACTATGGCTACACCTTC; CDR3 protein: CSVRWDYGYTF; clone size: few; D gene: .; V gene: TRBV29-1; J gene: TRBJ1-2
CDR3 DNA: TGTGCCAGCAGTTATGTGGCGGATTCCCCTGGGAAGCAGTACTTC; CDR3 protein: CASSYVADSPGKQYF; clone size: many; D gene: .; V gene: TRBV6-5; J gene: TRBJ2-7
CDR3 DNA: TGCAGTGCTAGAGAGGGGCCTTCCGAGCAGTACTTC; CDR3 protein: CSAREGPSEQYF; clone size: .; D gene: .; V gene: TRBV20-1; J gene: TRBJ2-7
CDR3 DNA: TGTGCCAGCCTACAGGAGACAGGGGGAAACCAGCCCCAGCATTTT; CDR3 protein: CASLQETGGNQPQHF; clone size: many; D gene: TRBD1; V gene: TRBV2; J gene: TRBJ1-5
CDR3 DNA: TGTGCCAGCAGCTTGGGGGGGGATTTGGGAGGCTACGAGCAGTACTTC; CDR3 protein: CASSLGGDLGGYEQYF; clone size: few; D gene: .; V gene: TRBV5-5; J gene: TRBJ2-7
CDR3 DNA: TGTGCCAGCAGAGGGACAGGGAGTCGTACAGATACGCAGTATTTT; CDR3 protein: CASRGTGSRTDTQYF; clone size: .; D gene: TRBD1; V gene: TRBV28; J gene: TRBJ2-3
CDR3 DNA: TGTGCCAGCTCACCATCTTTAACTAGCTCCTACAATGAGCAGTTCTTC; CDR3 protein: CASSPSLTSSYNEQFF; clone size: once; D gene: .; V gene: TRBV18; J gene: TRBJ2-1
CDR3 DNA: TGCGCCAGCAGCCGAACGGCGGCTAGCGGGACTGACGAGCAGTACTTC; CDR3 protein: CASSRTAASGTDEQYF; clone size: .; D gene: TRBD2; V gene: TRBV5-1; J gene: TRBJ2-7
CDR3 DNA: TGTGCCAGCAGTTTTCAGGGTACCAACACTGAAGCTTTCTTT; CDR3 protein: CASSFQGTNTEAFF; clone size: .; D gene: .; V gene: TRBV12-3/TRBV12-4; J gene: TRBJ1-1
CDR3 DNA: TGCGCCAGCAGCCAAGCGCTAGCGGGACGGGACACCGGGGAGCTGTTTTTT; CDR3 protein: CASSQALAGRDTGELFF; clone size: .; D gene: TRBD2; V gene: TRBV4-3; J gene: TRBJ2-2
CDR3 DNA: TGTGCCACCCGGGACGCTAGCGGGGTCACAGATACGCAGTATTTT; CDR3 protein: CATRDASGVTDTQYF; clone size: .; D gene: TRBD2; V gene: TRBV6-1; J gene: TRBJ2-3
CDR3 DNA: TGTGCCAGCAGTTTGGAGGGAATGGAAAATTCACCCCTCCACTTT; CDR3 protein: CASSLEGMENSPLHF; clone size: .; D gene: .; V gene: TRBV6-4; J gene: TRBJ1-6
CDR3 DNA: TGTGCCAGCAGTTTTTCTAGCGTTGTGAACACCGGGGAGCTGTTTTTT; CDR3 protein: CASSFSSVVNTGELFF; clone size: few; D gene: .; V gene: TRBV28; J gene: TRBJ2-2
CDR3 DNA: TGTGCCAGCAGGGTCGGGACGAACGTGAACAGCGGGGAGCTGTTTTTT; CDR3 protein: CASRVGTNVNSGELFF; clone size: .; D gene: .; V gene: TRBV11-2; J gene: TRBJ2-2
CDR3 DNA: TGTGCCAGCAAACGGCAGGGGCCCTACGAGCAGTACTTC; CDR3 protein: CASKRQGPYEQYF; clone size: .; D gene: .; V gene: TRBV6-1; J gene: TRBJ2-7
CDR3 DNA: TGTGCCAGTAGTGCCGGACATCAGGGCGATCAGCCCCAGCATTTT; CDR3 protein: CASSAGHQGDQPQHF; clone size: few; D gene: .; V gene: TRBV19; J gene: TRBJ1-5
CDR3 DNA: TGTGCTAGTGGAATGACGGTACTGGGGGTCTACACTGAAGCTTTCTTT; CDR3 protein: CASGMTVLGVYTEAFF; clone size: .; D gene: .; V gene: TRBV12-5; J gene: TRBJ1-1
CDR3 DNA: TGTGCCACCAGCACCGGGGACATCTCAGGTAGCTACGAGCAGTACTTC; CDR3 protein: CATSTGDISGSYEQYF; clone size: many; D gene: .; V gene: TRBV15; J gene: TRBJ2-7
CDR3 DNA: TGCGCCAGCAGCCAAGTGAGGCAGGGAGAGACCCAGTACTTC; CDR3 protein: CASSQVRQGETQYF; clone size: few; D gene: .; V gene: TRBV4-1; J gene: TRBJ2-5
CDR3 DNA: TGTGCCAGCAGCCCAGCGGGCGTCTTAGCCAAAAACATTCAGTACTTC; CDR3 protein: CASSPAGVLAKNIQYF; clone size: many; D gene: .; V gene: TRBV27; J gene: TRBJ2-4
CDR3 DNA: TGTGCCTGGCAGGGTCCAGGGCAGACAATCTATGGCTACACCTTC; CDR3 protein: CAWQGPGQTIYGYTF; clone size: .; D gene: .; V gene: TRBV30; J gene: TRBJ1-2
CDR3 DNA: TGCGCCAGCAGCTTGGAGTTCCCGGGCCACGAGCAGTACTTC; CDR3 protein: CASSLEFPGHEQYF; clone size: .; D gene: .; V gene: TRBV5-1; J gene: TRBJ2-7
CDR3 DNA: TGTGCCAGCAGCTTAGGTGAGATAGCCGAGCAGTACTTC; CDR3 protein: CASSLGEIAEQYF; clone size: few; D gene: .; V gene: TRBV7-9; J gene: TRBJ2-7
CDR3 DNA: TGTGCCAGCAGTTTCGCGGGGACAGGGAAATCCTACGAGCAGTACTTC; CDR3 protein: CASSFAGTGKSYEQYF; clone size: many; D gene: TRBD1; V gene: TRBV28; J gene: TRBJ2-7
CDR3 DNA: TGTGCCAGCAGTGCCCCGGGACAGGACAACATTCAGTACTTC; CDR3 protein: CASSAPGQDNIQYF; clone size: .; D gene: TRBD1; V gene: TRBV28; J gene: TRBJ2-4
CDR3 DNA: TGTGCCAGCAGTTTACTGGGATACCGGGGGGTGGATGGCACTGAAGCTTTCTTT; CDR3 protein: CASSLLGYRGVDGTEAFF; clone size: many; D gene: .; V gene: TRBV12-3/TRBV12-4; J gene: TRBJ1-1